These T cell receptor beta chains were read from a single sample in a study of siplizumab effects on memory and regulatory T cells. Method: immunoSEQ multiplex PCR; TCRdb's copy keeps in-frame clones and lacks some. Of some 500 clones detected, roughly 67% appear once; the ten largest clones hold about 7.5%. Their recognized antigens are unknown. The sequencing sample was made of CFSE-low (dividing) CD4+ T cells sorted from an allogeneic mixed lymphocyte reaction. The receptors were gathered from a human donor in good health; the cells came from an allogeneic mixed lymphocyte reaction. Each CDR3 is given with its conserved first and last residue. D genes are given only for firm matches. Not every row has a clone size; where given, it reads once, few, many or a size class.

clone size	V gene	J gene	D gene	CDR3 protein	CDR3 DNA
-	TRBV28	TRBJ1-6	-	CASSSYRAVSPLHF	TGTGCCAGCAGTTCTTACAGGGCGGTATCACCCCTCCACTTT
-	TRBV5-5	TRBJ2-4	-	CASIPQGLQSIQYF	TGTGCCAGCATCCCTCAAGGGCTTCAAAGCATTCAGTACTTC
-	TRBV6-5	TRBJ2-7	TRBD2	CASRSTSGYRYEQYF	TGTGCCAGCAGGTCGACTAGCGGATACCGATACGAGCAGTACTTC
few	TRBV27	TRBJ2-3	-	CASSLNRVTDTQYF	TGTGCCAGCAGTTTAAACAGGGTCACAGATACGCAGTATTTT
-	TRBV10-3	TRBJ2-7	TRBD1	CAINSGQGHYEQYF	TGTGCCATCAACTCGGGACAGGGGCACTACGAGCAGTACTTC
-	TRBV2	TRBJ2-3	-	CASSPRTVTDTQYF	TGTGCCAGCAGTCCCCGGACAGTCACAGATACGCAGTATTTT
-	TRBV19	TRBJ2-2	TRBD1	CASSKSGQSTGELFF	TGTGCCAGTAGCAAATCGGGACAGTCCACCGGGGAGCTGTTTTTT
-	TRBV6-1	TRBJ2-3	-	CASKGLQAFTDTQYF	TGTGCCAGCAAGGGACTCCAGGCTTTCACAGATACGCAGTATTTT
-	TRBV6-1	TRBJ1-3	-	CASSLGVGERTIYF	TGTGCCAGCAGTTTGGGGGTGGGGGAACGCACCATATATTTT
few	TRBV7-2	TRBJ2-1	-	CASSLQRSSYNEQFF	TGTGCCAGCAGCTTACAGCGAAGCTCCTACAATGAGCAGTTCTTC
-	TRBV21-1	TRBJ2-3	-	CASSKARERLSTDTQYF	TGTGCCAGCAGCAAAGCCAGGGAACGCCTTAGCACAGATACGCAGTATTTT
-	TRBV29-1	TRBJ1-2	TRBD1	CSVGVPWGQSNYGYTF	TGCAGCGTTGGCGTTCCATGGGGACAGAGTAACTATGGCTACACCTTC
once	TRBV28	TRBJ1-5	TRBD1	CASSLGVGTDNQPQHF	TGTGCCAGCAGTTTGGGGGTCGGGACAGATAATCAGCCCCAGCATTTT
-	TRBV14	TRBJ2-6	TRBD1	CASSQRRDSFLRANVLTF	TGTGCCAGCAGCCAACGCCGGGACAGCTTCTTGAGGGCCAACGTCCTGACTTTC
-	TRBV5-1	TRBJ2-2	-	CASSLVVGGTGELFF	TGCGCCAGCAGCTTGGTTGTTGGGGGCACCGGGGAGCTGTTTTTT
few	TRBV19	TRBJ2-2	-	CASSTLWTTHTGELFF	TGTGCCAGTAGTACTTTGTGGACAACCCACACCGGGGAGCTGTTTTTT
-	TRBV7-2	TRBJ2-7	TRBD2	CASSLDSGKGYEQYF	TGTGCCAGCAGCTTAGATAGCGGGAAGGGTTACGAGCAGTACTTC
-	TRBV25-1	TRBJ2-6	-	CASSQFPTGQSRANVLTF	TGTGCCAGCAGTCAGTTCCCAACTGGACAAAGTCGGGCCAACGTCCTGACTTTC
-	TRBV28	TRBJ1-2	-	CASSLVVGPGPGYTF	TGTGCCAGCAGTTTAGTGGTCGGACCAGGCCCCGGCTACACCTTC
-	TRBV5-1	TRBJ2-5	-	CASSLILGTETQYF	TGCGCCAGCAGCTTGATTCTAGGGACAGAGACCCAGTACTTC
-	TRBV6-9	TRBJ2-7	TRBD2	CASRSTSGYRYEQYF	TGTGCCAGCAGGTCGACTAGCGGATACCGATACGAGCAGTACTTC
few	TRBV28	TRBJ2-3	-	CASSLVLTHTQYF	TGTGCCAGCAGTTTAGTACTGACGCATACGCAGTATTTT
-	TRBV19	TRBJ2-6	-	CASTILRVSGANVLTF	TGTGCCAGTACCATACTGAGGGTCTCTGGGGCCAACGTCCTGACTTTC
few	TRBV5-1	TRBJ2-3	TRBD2	CASRLAGVTDTQYF	TGCGCCAGCAGACTAGCGGGGGTCACAGATACGCAGTATTTT
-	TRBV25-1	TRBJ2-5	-	CASSGTDQETQYF	TGTGCCAGCAGTGGGACAGATCAAGAGACCCAGTACTTC
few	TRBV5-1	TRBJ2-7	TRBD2	CASSLEAAGLAELYEQYF	TGCGCCAGCAGCTTGGAGGCCGCGGGACTAGCGGAACTCTACGAGCAGTACTTC